Reported below is one TCR beta chain. The assay was immunoSEQ multiplex PCR, and TCRdb's table has in-frame clones only and misses some. This sample carries around 2.1 million clones, 90% to 97% of them seen once, and the ten largest clones take 0.1% to 0.15%. The data stem from a study of shared clonotypes between healthy human individuals. Study context: Donor ages ranged 18 to 49 years: a couple of women, a few men. Each donor contributed plates that comprised three CD4 naive, three CD4 memory, two CD8 naive and one CD8 memory.

The V end was cut by 2 bases, the J end by 4 bases, with 11 bases between. Germline values: CDR1 MNHEY, CDR2 SVGAGI. This CDR3 is 14 amino acids long. The sequencing input was naive CD4+ T cells sorted from blood. Subset indicated: CD45RA+ positively selected. The rearrangement links TRBV6-5 to TRBJ1-1, with D perhaps TRBD1 (6 bases). The source of this sequence is a man aged 18 to 29 in good health. In DNA, the CDR3 is TGTGCCAGCAGTTACGCCAGGGGTGGCACTGAAGCTTTCTTT. Protein product: CASSYARGGTEAFF.